This T cell receptor (beta chain) emerged from a study of OX40 agonist ivuxolimab in advanced cancers. Across the study: The drug used for patients, ivuxolimab, was an agonistic anti-OX40 (CD134) antibody. Participants averaged approximately 65 years of age (range about 23 to 80) and were 75% to 90% male.

Of note for this clone: The antigen is undetermined.

TCRdb's table, derived via immunoSEQ multiplex PCR, lists solely in-frame clones and lacks some. The repertoire has 40,000 or so clones, more than 70% of them found once; the top ten carry around 5.1%. Germline CDR1 is LGHNA and CDR2 is YNFKEQ. This CDR3 is 16 amino acids long. The ends lost 0 bases at V and 2 bases at J; junction bases unmatched: 4. Study-level results: Blood T cells, both CD4+ and CD8+, expanded clonally by week 6 at 0.1 to 3.0 mg/kg. Low normalized T-cell clonal expansion was additionally recorded for some nonresponders.

V gene TRBV4-2 combines with J gene TRBJ2-7; TRBD2 aligns across 10 bases. The sequence was obtained from an adult with an advanced solid tumor such as melanoma, head and neck, liver or kidney cancer. The specimen comprised CD4+ or CD8+ T cells sorted from blood, sampled in a trial of the OX40 agonist ivuxolimab. As DNA, the CDR3 is TGTGCCAGCAGCCAAGATGGAAGCGGGAGGGCCTACGAGCAGTACTTC. Translating gives CASSQDGSGRAYEQYF.